The 13 T cell receptor beta chains below all came from one sample that was sequenced in a study of T cell responses to AZD1222 COVID-19 vaccine. Method: immunoSEQ multiplex PCR; TCRdb's copy keeps in-frame clones and lacks some. In the table there are around 110,000 clones, 85% to 95% of which are singletons. The specimen was peripheral blood, collected 28 days after the second AZD1222 dose. The receptors originated from an adult who received the AZD1222 COVID-19 vaccine.

The DNA for the CDR3 is TGTGCCACCAGCAGGAGAGGGGCTAACTATGGCTACACCTTC. The encoded protein is CATSRRGANYGYTF. The V call is TRBV15, the J call TRBJ1-2, with a weak D call TRBD1 (5 bases). The CDR3 covers 14 residues. Germline CDR1 is LNHNV and CDR2 is YYDKDF (reference sequence). The V end lost 3 bases, the J end lost 0 bases, and 8 bases lay between the germline ends.

The chain has TRBV6-5 and TRBJ2-7; no clear D. The CDR3 runs to 14 residues. The V end was cut by 7 bases, the J end by 4 bases, with 17 bases between. Germline CDR1 MNHEY, CDR2 SVGAGI. CDR3 coding DNA: TGTGCCAGCACCGACGACACGGAATTTTACGAGCAGTACTTC. Translated: CASTDDTEFYEQYF.

This clone was counted once. The chain is built from TRBV2 and TRBJ1-1, with D possibly TRBD1 on 6 matching bases. V was clipped by 0 bases and J by 2 bases, with 7 bases between them. The length of the CDR3 is 14 residues. From germline, CDR1 is SNHLY and CDR2 FYNNEI. In DNA, the CDR3 is TGTGCCAGCAGTGAAGCCAGGGGAAACACTGAAGCTTTCTTT. It translates to CASSEARGNTEAFF.

The chain carries TRBV5-1 and TRBJ1-4; D call uncertain. Trimming left V 0 bases short and J 7 bases short, with 16 bases between. The CDR3 covers 16 residues. Germline CDR1 reads SGHRS; CDR2 reads YFSETQ. The CDR3 DNA reads TGCGCCAGCAGCTTGGGGCCCCAAGGGTTGGGTGAAAAACTGTTTTTT. Translated: CASSLGPQGLGEKLFF.

The rearrangement joins TRBV6-5 to TRBJ1-1, with D tentatively TRBD1 (6 bases). The V end lost 0 bases, the J end lost 10 bases, and 15 bases lay between the germline ends. CDR3 length: 14 residues. Looked up from germline, CDR1 is MNHEY and CDR2 is SVGAGI. CDR3 bases: TGTGCCAGCAGTTACTCCGATCGGGGGCAGGCAGCTTTCTTT. Amino acid sequence: CASSYSDRGQAAFF.

On this clone: One end of the junction is discordant with germline, which a read error may explain. The chain joins TRBV6-5 to TRBJ1-4; D possibly corresponds to TRBD1 (5 bases). The CDR3 loop spans 13 amino acids. Germline V CDR1 and CDR2: MNHEY, SVGAGI. This chain's CDR3 is CASSLTAKEKLFF. CDR3 nucleotide sequence: TGTGCCAGCAGTTTGACAGCTAAGGAAAAACTGTTTTTT.

The V and J genes are TRBV7-9 and TRBJ2-7; 10 bases are shared with TRBD1. The V gene's germline CDR1 is SEHNR and CDR2 FQNEAQ (reference sequence). Unmatched junction bases numbered 10, after V lost 5 bases and J lost 6 bases. This CDR3 contains 15 residues. CDR3 loop: CASSPRGQGEGEQYF. CDR3 coding DNA: TGTGCCAGCAGCCCGCGCGGACAGGGGGAGGGCGAGCAGTACTTC.

V usage is TRBV28 and J usage is TRBJ1-6, with a weak D call TRBD1 (5 bases). This CDR3 spans 17 amino acids. Germline V lookup: CDR1 MDHEN, CDR2 SYDVKM. Trimming took off 6 bases at V and 0 bases at J, with 15 bases between the two ends. The DNA for the CDR3 is TGTGCCAGCAGCCGCGGACAAGGAAGCTCCTATAATTCACCCCTCCACTTT. This gives the protein CASSRGQGSSYNSPLHF.

This rearrangement joins TRBV9 to TRBJ1-3; no reliable D call. The CDR3 has 14 residues. The germline V gene has CDR1 SGDLS and CDR2 YYNGEE. Trimming stripped 6 bases from V and 0 bases from J, with 10 bases between. CDR3 protein: CASTLGASGNTIYF. DNA for the CDR3: TGTGCCAGCACCCTGGGAGCCTCTGGAAACACCATATATTTT.

The J gene is TRBJ1-4, the V gene TRBV3-1 (or the pseudogene TRBV3-2), with D maybe TRBD1 (6 bases). Trimming removed 1 base at V and 12 bases at J, with 18 bases between. Per germline, CDR1 LGHDT and CDR2 YNNKEL (reference sequence). The CDR3 covers 15 residues. This CDR3 is CASSQGRAERGELFF. The CDR3 DNA follows: TGTGCCAGCAGCCAAGGCAGGGCCGAGAGGGGGGAACTGTTTTTT.

V gene TRBV13 combines with J gene TRBJ2-6; D remains unclear. Germline CDR1 and CDR2: PRHDT and FYEKMQ (reference sequence). CDR3 length: 15 residues. With 5 bases removed from V and 2 bases from J, the gap between germline ends came to 10 bases. CDR3 sequence: CASSRGVPGANVLTF. In nucleotides, the CDR3 is TGTGCCAGCAGCCGTGGTGTGCCTGGGGCCAACGTCCTGACTTTC.

This clone has more than one count but fewer than ten. The J gene is TRBJ1-6, the V gene TRBV18; TRBD1 is a possible D gene (6 bases). Germline V CDR1 and CDR2: KGHSH, LQKENI. The V end was cut by 2 bases, the J end by 6 bases, with 11 bases between. The CDR3 runs 15 residues. The CDR3, as DNA: TGTGCCAGCTCACCAGTACAGGGCTCTAATTCACCCCTCCACTTT. Its translation is CASSPVQGSNSPLHF.

The chain couples TRBV30 to TRBJ2-1, with D perhaps matching TRBD1 (5 bases). This CDR3 is built from 13 residues. V lost 1 base to trimming and J lost 8 bases, with 12 bases between them. Germline V gene data show CDR1 as GTSNPN and CDR2 as SVGIG (reference sequence). The CDR3 loop reads CAWSGTGNDEQFF. CDR3 sequence (DNA): TGTGCCTGGAGTGGAACAGGAAACGATGAGCAGTTCTTC.